These 14 T cell receptor beta chains were sequenced from one sample in a study of cytomegalovirus exposure and HLA in healthy donors. PCR involved 60 Vbeta and 13 Jbeta primers. Repertoires were generated with immunoSEQ multiplex PCR, while TCRdb's copy carries only in-frame clones and drops some. The sample includes approximately 110,000 clones, 60% to 70% seen only once; the top ten take over 3.5%. The specimen was PBMCs. The receptor set was obtained from a man aged 25 to 40 in good health and CMV-seropositive.

As regards this clone: Mismatch with germline at one junction end may stem from a read error. The V gene is TRBV4-1, the J gene TRBJ1-2; D possibly corresponds to TRBD1 (5 bases). The CDR3 covers 14 residues. The V gene's germline CDR1 is MGHRA and CDR2 YSYEKL. The CDR3 is CAGSQDRGNYGYTF. CDR3 coding DNA: TGCGCCGGCAGCCAAGATCGGGGGAACTATGGCTACACCTTC.

This clone was found once. The chain recombines TRBV29-1 with TRBJ1-1; D unclear. V lost 2 bases to trimming and J lost 7 bases, with 11 bases between them. The CDR3 is made up of 12 amino acids. Germline-derived CDR1 and CDR2 are SQVTM and ANQGSEA. In nucleotides, the CDR3 is TGCAGCGTTGAATTAATGACAAGTGAAGCTTTCTTT. It translates to CSVELMTSEAFF.

The chain is built from TRBV6-1 and TRBJ2-4; 7 nucleotides align to TRBD1. With 7 bases clipped from V and 5 bases from J, the junction kept 5 bases outside the gene matches. Germline V gene data show CDR1 as MNHNS and CDR2 as SASEGT. This CDR3 region has 13 residues. CDR3 loop: CASTFGQENIQYF. In DNA, the CDR3 is TGTGCCAGCACCTTTGGACAGGAAAACATTCAGTACTTC.

The chain combines TRBV6-1 with TRBJ2-5; TRBD2 matches at 8 bases. Trimming took 1 base from V and 1 from J; bases not matched to a gene: 5. The germline CDR1 and CDR2 sequences are MNHNS and SASEGT. The CDR3 length is 16 residues. The CDR3 loop reads CASSEVAGGVQETQYF. The CDR3 coding sequence is TGTGCCAGCAGTGAAGTTGCGGGGGGTGTCCAAGAGACCCAGTACTTC.

This clone was observed a few times. In the same sample, other DNA sequences code for this CDR3. The V call is TRBV7-9, the J call TRBJ2-5; 11 positions match TRBD2. Unmatched junction bases numbered 2, after V lost 1 base and J lost 4 bases. Per germline, CDR1 SEHNR and CDR2 FQNEAQ (reference sequence). The CDR3 loop spans 15 amino acids. The CDR3 region has the DNA TGTGCCAGCAGCTTAGATGGGACTAGCGGAGAGACCCAGTACTTC. Translating gives CASSLDGTSGETQYF.

V and J are TRBV11-3 and TRBJ2-1; possible D gene TRBD1, 6 bases. The germline CDR1 and CDR2 sequences are SGHNT and YENEEA. Trimming stripped 5 bases from V and 5 bases from J, with 16 bases between. This CDR3 has 15 residues. CDR3 protein: CASSAAGTRDNEQFF. CDR3 in DNA: TGTGCCAGCAGCGCCGCCGGGACAAGGGACAATGAGCAGTTCTTC. Supplemented by reference TRBV11-3 and TRBJ2-1, the full variable domain reads EAGVVQSPRYKIIEKKQPVAFWCNPISGHNTLYWYLQNLGQGPELLIRYENEEAVDDSQLPKDRFSAERLKGVDSTLKIQPAELGDSAVYLCASSAAGTRDNEQFFGPGTRLTVL.

The gene calls are TRBV4-1 and TRBJ2-2; weak D call: TRBD1 (6 bases). In germline, CDR1 is MGHRA, CDR2 YSYEKL. The CDR3 has 15 residues. Deletions cut 6 bases from V and 6 bases from J, with 17 bases between. The CDR3: CASRDLTGKAGELFF. The CDR3 DNA reads as TGCGCCAGCAGGGATCTGACAGGAAAGGCCGGGGAGCTGTTTTTT.

This clone occurred a few times. Written as DNA, the CDR3 is TGCGCCAGCAGCCACCTGGACTTTAACTATGGCTACACCTTC. The encoded protein is CASSHLDFNYGYTF. The chain has TRBV4-1 and TRBJ1-2; D is undetermined. The CDR3 has 14 amino acids. Germline-derived CDR1 and CDR2 are MGHRA and YSYEKL. The V end was cut by 3 bases, the J end by 1 base, with 9 bases between.

J is TRBJ2-3 and V is TRBV10-3, with TRBD2 as a possible D gene (6 bases). The CDR3 contains 13 residues. Trimming stripped 6 bases from V and 6 bases from J, with 13 bases between. Germline V gives CDR1 ENHRY, CDR2 SYGVKD. CDR3 protein: CAISRDLGDTQYF. CDR3 nucleotides: TGTGCCATCAGCCGGGACTTAGGGGATACGCAGTATTTT.

The chain is built from TRBV14 and TRBJ1-2; unclear D gene. Germline-derived CDR1 and CDR2 are SGHDN and FVKESK. V lost 1 base and J 6 bases, leaving 12 bases between the germline ends. This CDR3 has 14 amino acids. CDR3 residues: CASSQANRPDGYTF. CDR3 sequence (DNA): TGTGCCAGCAGCCAAGCAAACAGACCCGATGGCTACACCTTC. The full variable domain, completed using reference TRBV14 and TRBJ1-2, is EAGVTQFPSHSVIEKGQTVTLRCDPISGHDNLYWYRRVMGKEIKFLLHFVKESKQDESGMPNNRFLAERTGGTYSTLKVQPAELEDSGVYFCASSQANRPDGYTFGSGTRLTVV.

To note about this clone: This same CDR3 is encoded by further DNA sequences in the sample. V and J are TRBV5-1 and TRBJ2-3, with D possibly being TRBD2 (5 bases). V dropped 1 base and J dropped 2 bases, with 8 bases sitting between them. Germline V gene data show CDR1 as SGHRS and CDR2 as YFSETQ. This CDR3 has 14 residues. The CDR3 DNA reads TGCGCCAGCAGCTTGCGGGGAACCACAGATACGCAGTATTTT. Translated, it gives CASSLRGTTDTQYF.

The chain carries TRBV5-1 and TRBJ2-7; no clear D gene. The V gene lost 4 bases and the J gene lost 2 bases, with 13 bases spanning the gap. CDR1 is SGHRS and CDR2 is YFSETQ in the germline V gene. The CDR3 sequence is 14 residues long. The CDR3 sequence is CASSPQDPAYEQYF. In DNA, the CDR3 is TGCGCCAGCAGCCCACAAGATCCTGCCTACGAGCAGTACTTC.

The chain joins TRBV11-2 to TRBJ2-1; no reliable D call. This CDR3 is built from 14 residues. V was trimmed by 0 bases and J by 10 bases, leaving 13 bases between them. Germline CDR1 is SGHAT and CDR2 is FQNNGV. In nucleotides, the CDR3 is TGTGCCAGCAGCTTAGATATCACAGTCAGGGAGCAGTTCTTC. This codes for CASSLDITVREQFF.

The DNA of the CDR3 is TGTGCCAGCAGCTACACAGGGGGCCCTGGGGCCAACGTCCTGACTTTC. Translated: CASSYTGGPGANVLTF. V and J are TRBV5-6 and TRBJ2-6, with 9 bases lining up with TRBD1. This CDR3 contains 16 residues. Germline CDR1 and CDR2: SGHDT and YYEEEE. V was pared by 3 bases and J by 2 bases, with 3 bases of the junction left unmatched.